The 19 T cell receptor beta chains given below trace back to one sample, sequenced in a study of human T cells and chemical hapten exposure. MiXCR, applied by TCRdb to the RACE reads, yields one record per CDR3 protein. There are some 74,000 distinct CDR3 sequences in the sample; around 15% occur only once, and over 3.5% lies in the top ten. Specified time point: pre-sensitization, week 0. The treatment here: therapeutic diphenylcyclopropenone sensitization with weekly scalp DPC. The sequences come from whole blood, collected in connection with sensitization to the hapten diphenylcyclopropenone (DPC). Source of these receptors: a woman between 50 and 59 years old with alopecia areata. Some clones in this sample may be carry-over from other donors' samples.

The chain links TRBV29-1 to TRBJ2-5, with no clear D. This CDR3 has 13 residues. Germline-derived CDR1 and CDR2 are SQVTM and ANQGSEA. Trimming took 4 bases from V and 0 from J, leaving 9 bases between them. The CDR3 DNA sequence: TGCAGCGTTGGTGGGCGGTACCAAGAGACCCAGTACTTC. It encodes CSVGGRYQETQYF.

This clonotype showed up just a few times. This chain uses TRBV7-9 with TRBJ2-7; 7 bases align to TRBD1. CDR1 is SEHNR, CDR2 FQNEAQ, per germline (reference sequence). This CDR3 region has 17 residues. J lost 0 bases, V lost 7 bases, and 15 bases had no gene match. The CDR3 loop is CASTSQPPTGNSYEQYF. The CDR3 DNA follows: TGTGCCAGCACCTCACAACCTCCGACAGGGAACTCCTACGAGCAGTACTTC.

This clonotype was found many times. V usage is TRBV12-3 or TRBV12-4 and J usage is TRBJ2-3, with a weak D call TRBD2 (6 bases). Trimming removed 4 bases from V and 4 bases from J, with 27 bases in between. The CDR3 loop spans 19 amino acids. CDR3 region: CASSWSSLLSTGASDTQYF. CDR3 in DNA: TGTGCCAGCAGTTGGTCGTCGTTGTTATCGACGGGAGCGTCAGATACGCAGTATTTT.

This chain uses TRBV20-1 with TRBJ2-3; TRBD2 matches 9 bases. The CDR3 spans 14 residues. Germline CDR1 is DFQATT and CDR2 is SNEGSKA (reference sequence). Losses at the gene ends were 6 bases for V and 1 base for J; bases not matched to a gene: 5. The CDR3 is CSAEAGGGTDTQYF. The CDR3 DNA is TGCAGTGCAGAAGCGGGAGGAGGCACAGATACGCAGTATTTT.

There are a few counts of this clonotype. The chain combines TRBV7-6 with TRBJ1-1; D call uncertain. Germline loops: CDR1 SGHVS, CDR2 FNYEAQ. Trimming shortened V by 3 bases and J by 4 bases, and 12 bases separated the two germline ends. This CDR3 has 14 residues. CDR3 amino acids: CASSLELSITEAFF. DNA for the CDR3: TGTGCCAGCAGCTTGGAGCTGTCGATCACTGAAGCTTTCTTT.

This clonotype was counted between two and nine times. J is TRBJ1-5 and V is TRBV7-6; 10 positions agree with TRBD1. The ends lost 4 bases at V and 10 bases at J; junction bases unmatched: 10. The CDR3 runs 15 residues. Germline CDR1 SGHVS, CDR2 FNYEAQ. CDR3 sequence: CASSSLATGGEPQHF. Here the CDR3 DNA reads TGTGCCAGCAGCTCCCTCGCGACAGGGGGCGAACCCCAGCATTTT. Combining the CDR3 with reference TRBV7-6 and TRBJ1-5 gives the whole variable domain GAGVSQSPRYKVTKRGQDVALRCDPISGHVSLYWYRQALGQGPEFLTYFNYEAQQDKSGLPNDRFSAERPEGSISTLTIQRTEQRDSAMYRCASSSLATGGEPQHFGDGTRLSIL.

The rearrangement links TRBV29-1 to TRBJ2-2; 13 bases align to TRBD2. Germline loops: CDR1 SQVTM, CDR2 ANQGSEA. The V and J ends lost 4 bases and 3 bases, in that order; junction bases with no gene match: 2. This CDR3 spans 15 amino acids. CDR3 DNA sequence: TGCAGCGTTGTTACTAGCGGGAGGGACACCGGGGAGCTGTTTTTT. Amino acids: CSVVTSGRDTGELFF.

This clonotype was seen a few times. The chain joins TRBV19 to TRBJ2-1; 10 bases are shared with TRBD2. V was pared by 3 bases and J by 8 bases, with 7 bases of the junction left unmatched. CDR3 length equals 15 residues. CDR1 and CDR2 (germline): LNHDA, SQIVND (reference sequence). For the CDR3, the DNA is TGTGCCAGTAGTATGGCGCTAGCGGGAGTCTATGAGCAGTTCTTC. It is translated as CASSMALAGVYEQFF.

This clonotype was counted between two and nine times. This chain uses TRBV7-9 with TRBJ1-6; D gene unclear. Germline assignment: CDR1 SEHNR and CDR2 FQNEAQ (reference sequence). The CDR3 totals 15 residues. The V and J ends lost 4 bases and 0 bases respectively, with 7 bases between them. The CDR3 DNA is TGTGCCAGCAGCTCGGAGAGCTCCTATAATTCACCCCTCCACTTT. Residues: CASSSESSYNSPLHF.

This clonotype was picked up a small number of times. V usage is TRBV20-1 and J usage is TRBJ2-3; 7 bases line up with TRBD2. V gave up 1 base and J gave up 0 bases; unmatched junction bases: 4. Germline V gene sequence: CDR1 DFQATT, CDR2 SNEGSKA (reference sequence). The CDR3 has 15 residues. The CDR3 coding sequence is TGCAGTGCTAGAGTTCCGGGACTAAGCACAGATACGCAGTATTTT. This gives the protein CSARVPGLSTDTQYF.

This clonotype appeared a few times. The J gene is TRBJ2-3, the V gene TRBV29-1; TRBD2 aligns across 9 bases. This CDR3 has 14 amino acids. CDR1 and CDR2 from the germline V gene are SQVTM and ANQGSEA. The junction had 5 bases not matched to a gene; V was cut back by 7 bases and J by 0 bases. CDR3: CSAVGLASTDTQYF. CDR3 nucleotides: TGCAGCGCAGTCGGACTAGCGAGCACAGATACGCAGTATTTT.

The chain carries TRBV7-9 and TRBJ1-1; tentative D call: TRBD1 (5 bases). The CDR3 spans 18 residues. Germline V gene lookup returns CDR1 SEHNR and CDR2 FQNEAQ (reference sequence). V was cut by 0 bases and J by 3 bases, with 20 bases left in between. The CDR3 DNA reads TGTGCCAGCAGCTTAGCGATCTTACAGGTCGCCGGGGACACTGAAGCTTTCTTT. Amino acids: CASSLAILQVAGDTEAFF.

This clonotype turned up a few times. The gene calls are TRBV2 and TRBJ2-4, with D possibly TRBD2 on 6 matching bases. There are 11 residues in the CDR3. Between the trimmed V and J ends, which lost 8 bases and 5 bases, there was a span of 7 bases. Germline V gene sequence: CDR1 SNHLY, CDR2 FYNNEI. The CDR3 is CASWGENIQYF. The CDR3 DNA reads TGTGCCAGCTGGGGGGAAAACATTCAGTACTTC.

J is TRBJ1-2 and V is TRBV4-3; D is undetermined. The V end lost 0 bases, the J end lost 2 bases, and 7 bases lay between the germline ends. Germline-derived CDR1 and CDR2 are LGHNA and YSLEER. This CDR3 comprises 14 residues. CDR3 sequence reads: CASSQEVRNYGYTF. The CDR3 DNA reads TGCGCCAGCAGCCAAGAAGTGAGAAACTATGGCTACACCTTC.

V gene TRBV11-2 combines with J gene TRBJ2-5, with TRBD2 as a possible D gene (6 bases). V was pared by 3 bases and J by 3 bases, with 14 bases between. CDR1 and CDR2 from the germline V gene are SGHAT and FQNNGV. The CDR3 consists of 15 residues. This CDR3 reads CASSFRGSGEETQYF. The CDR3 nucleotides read TGTGCCAGCAGCTTCCGCGGTTCGGGGGAAGAGACCCAGTACTTC.

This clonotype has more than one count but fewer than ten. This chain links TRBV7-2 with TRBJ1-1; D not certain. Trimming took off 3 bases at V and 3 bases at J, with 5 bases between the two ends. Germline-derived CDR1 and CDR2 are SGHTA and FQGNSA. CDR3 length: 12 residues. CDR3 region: CASSFRDTEAFF. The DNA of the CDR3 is TGTGCCAGCAGCTTTAGAGACACTGAAGCTTTCTTT.

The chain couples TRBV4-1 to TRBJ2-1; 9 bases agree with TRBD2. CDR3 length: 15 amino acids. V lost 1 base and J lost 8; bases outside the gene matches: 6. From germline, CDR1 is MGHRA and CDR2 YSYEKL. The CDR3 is CASSQGSGSRYEQFF. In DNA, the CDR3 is TGCGCCAGCAGCCAAGGTAGCGGGAGTAGGTATGAGCAGTTCTTC.

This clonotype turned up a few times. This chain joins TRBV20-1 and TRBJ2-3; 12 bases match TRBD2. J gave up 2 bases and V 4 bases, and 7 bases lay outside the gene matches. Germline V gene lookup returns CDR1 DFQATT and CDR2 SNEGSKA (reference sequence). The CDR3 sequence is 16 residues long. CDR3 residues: CSATRLAGVSTDTQYF. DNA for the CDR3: TGCAGTGCTACTCGACTAGCGGGAGTTTCCACAGATACGCAGTATTTT.

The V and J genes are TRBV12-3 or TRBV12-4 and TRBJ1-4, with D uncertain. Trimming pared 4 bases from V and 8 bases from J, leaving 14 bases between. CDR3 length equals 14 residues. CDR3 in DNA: TGTGCCAGCAGTTCTAATGGACTGAGGGAAAAACTGTTTTTT. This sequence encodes CASSSNGLREKLFF.